This TCR beta chain was found in a study of T cells after yellow fever vaccination. On the study more broadly: The SMART-Seq v4 Ultra Low Input method served to prepare the low-cell-number fractions.

Germline loops: CDR1 SGHRS, CDR2 YFSETQ. The CDR3 covers 13 residues. With 7 bases removed from V and 9 bases from J, the gap between germline ends came to 17 bases. A word on this clonotype: This could be a read error, since a much larger clone is one nucleotide away.

From the 5' RACE reads, TCRdb called clonotypes with MiXCR, one entry per CDR3 protein. The data hold 300,000 to 350,000 distinct CDR3 sequences, with 3.5% to 5% observed a single time. Sequencing was performed on PBMCs, taken 15 days after the yellow fever booster vaccination. The chain links TRBV5-1 to TRBJ2-1, with D perhaps matching TRBD1 or TRBD2 (5 bases each). The sequence derives from a man aged 18 to 30 who received the YFV17D yellow fever vaccine. Here the CDR3 DNA reads TGCGCCAGCGCTATCTTGGGGACCGTTGAGCAGTTCTTC. This translates into CASAILGTVEQFF.